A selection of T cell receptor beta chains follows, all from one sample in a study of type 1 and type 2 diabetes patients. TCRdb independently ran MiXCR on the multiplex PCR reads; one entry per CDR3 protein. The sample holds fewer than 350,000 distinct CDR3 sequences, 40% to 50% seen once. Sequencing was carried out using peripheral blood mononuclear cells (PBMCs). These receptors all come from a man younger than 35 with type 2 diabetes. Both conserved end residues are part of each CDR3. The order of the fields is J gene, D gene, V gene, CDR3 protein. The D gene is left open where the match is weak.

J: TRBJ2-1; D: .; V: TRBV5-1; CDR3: CASRKTDYNEQFF
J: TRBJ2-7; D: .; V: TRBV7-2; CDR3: CASSQGSSTVSEQYF
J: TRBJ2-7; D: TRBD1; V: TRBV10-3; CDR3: CAISVGQGISYEQYF
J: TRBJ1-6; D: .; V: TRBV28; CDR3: CASTNTGTLLPLHF
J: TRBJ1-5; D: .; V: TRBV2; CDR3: CASSERGGIGFRSNQPQHF
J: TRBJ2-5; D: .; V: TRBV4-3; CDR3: CASSQEDRGGGETQYF
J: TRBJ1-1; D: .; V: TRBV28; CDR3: CASRRASSLAFF
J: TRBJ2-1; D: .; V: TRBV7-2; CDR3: CASSPRSRGNEQFF
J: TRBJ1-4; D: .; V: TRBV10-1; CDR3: CASGDTDEKLFF
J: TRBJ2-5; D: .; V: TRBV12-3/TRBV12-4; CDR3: CASRWTLEETQYF
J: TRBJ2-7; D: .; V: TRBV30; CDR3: CAWSVGSEQYF
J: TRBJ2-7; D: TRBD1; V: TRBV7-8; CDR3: CASSPLSQQGAYYEQYF
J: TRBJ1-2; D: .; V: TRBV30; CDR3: CAWSAPAGPYGYTF
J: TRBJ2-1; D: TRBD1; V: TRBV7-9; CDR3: CASSQGQYSYNEQFF
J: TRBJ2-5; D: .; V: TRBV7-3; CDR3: CASSSATERQTQYF
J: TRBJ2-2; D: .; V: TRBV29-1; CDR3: CSVGRIYTGELFF
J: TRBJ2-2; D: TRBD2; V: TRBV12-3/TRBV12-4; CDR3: CASSLSGSDTGELFF
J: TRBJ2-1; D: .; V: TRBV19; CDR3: CASSIANNEQFF
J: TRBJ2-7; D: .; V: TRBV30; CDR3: CAWQGSYEQYF
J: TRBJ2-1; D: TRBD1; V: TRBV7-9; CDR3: CASSPGTGFYNEQFF
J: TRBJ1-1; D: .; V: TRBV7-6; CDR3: CASSLAGGWNTEAFF
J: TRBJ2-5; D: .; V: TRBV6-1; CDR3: CVSTGLRDIGAETQYF
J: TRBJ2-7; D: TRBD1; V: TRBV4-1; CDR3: CASSQAPGTDTYEQYF
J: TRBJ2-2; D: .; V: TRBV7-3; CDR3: CASSLGRNTGELFF
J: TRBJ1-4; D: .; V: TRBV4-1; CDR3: CARALGREDEKLFF
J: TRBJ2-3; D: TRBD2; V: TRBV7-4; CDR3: CASSRGGADTQYF
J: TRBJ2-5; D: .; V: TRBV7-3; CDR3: CASSPTGEGTQYF
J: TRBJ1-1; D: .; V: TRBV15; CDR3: CATSRGRYGGTEAFF
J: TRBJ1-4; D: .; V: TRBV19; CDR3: CASGEQVRTNEKLFF
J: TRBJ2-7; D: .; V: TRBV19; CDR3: CASSIDLYASTEQYF
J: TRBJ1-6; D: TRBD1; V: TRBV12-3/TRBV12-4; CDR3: CASSPDRGRTLHF
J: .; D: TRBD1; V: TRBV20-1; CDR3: CSASAGTGDYEQYF
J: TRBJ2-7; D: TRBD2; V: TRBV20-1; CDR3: CSARDYGTSGYEQYF
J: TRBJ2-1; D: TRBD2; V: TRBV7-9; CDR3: CASSLAASGNEQFF